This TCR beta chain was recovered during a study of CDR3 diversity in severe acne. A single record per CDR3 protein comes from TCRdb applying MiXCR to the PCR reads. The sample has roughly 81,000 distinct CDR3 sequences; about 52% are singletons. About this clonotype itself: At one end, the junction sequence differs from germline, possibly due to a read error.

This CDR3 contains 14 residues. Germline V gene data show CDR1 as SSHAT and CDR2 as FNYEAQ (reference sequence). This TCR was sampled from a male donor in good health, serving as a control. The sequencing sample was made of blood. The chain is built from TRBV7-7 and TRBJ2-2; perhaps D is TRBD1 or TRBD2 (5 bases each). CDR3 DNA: TGTACCAGCAGCTTAGGTCAGGGTAACGGGGAGCTGTTCTTT. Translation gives CTSSLGQGNGELFF.